A single sample gave rise to the 32 T cell receptor beta chains below, sequenced in a study of cytomegalovirus exposure and HLA in healthy donors. Use of 60 Vbeta and 13 Jbeta primers characterized the PCR. Clones were read by immunoSEQ multiplex PCR, and TCRdb kept only the in-frame ones, dropping some. The table lists under 170,000 clones, 79% of them singletons, with around 3.2% in the top ten. The sequenced sample was PBMCs. The receptors here all came from a human donor in good health.

The rearrangement uses TRBV7-6 and TRBJ2-7; perhaps TRBD1 as D (6 bases). The germline CDR1 and CDR2 sequences are SGHVS and FNYEAQ. The CDR3 is 17 residues long. V was pared by 2 bases and J by 1 base, with 18 bases between. The DNA for the CDR3 is TGTGCCAGCAGCTTACATCTGGGGGCGCGGCCTTCCTACGAGCAGTACTTC. It specifies CASSLHLGARPSYEQYF.

This chain connects TRBV30 to TRBJ2-1, with 8 bases lining up with TRBD2. CDR1 and CDR2 (germline): GTSNPN, SVGIG (reference sequence). Trimming took 2 bases from V and 10 from J; bases not matched to a gene: 16. This CDR3 has 16 residues. This chain's CDR3 is CAWSTGSGGGPREQFF. The CDR3 DNA is TGTGCCTGGAGTACAGGTTCGGGGGGGGGCCCCAGGGAGCAGTTCTTC.

The chain uses TRBV19 and TRBJ2-3, with a weak D call TRBD2 (6 bases). CDR3 length: 14 amino acids. V was trimmed by 9 bases and J by 2 bases, leaving 15 bases between them. Germline CDR1 is LNHDA and CDR2 is SQIVND (reference sequence). CDR3 region: CASTGTLLTDTQYF. For the CDR3, the DNA is TGTGCCAGCACCGGGACTCTACTCACAGATACGCAGTATTTT.

This clone appeared once. This chain links TRBV5-4 with TRBJ1-3; D is unresolved. The V gene lost 0 bases and the J gene lost 4 bases, with 14 bases spanning the gap. Germline lookup yields CDR1 SGHNT and CDR2 YYREEE (reference sequence). The CDR3 sequence is 16 residues long. The CDR3 DNA reads as TGTGCCAGCAGCTTGGGCGGTAACACCCCCGGAAACACCATATATTTT. Its translation: CASSLGGNTPGNTIYF.

V is TRBV7-9 and J is TRBJ2-6; 7 bases align to TRBD1. CDR3 length: 15 residues. Germline-derived CDR1 and CDR2 are SEHNR and FQNEAQ (reference sequence). V lost 5 bases, J lost 1 base, and 2 bases stayed unmatched. Written as DNA, the CDR3 is TGTGCCAGCAGCATGACAGGGTCTGGGGCCAACGTCCTGACTTTC. This codes for CASSMTGSGANVLTF. Supplemented by reference TRBV7-9 and TRBJ2-6, the full variable domain reads DTGVSQNPRHKITKRGQNVTFRCDPISEHNRLYWYRQTLGQGPEFLTYFQNEAQLEKSRLLSDRFSAERPKGSFSTLEIQRTEQGDSAMYLCASSMTGSGANVLTFGAGSRLTVL.

This chain uses TRBV6-5 with TRBJ2-5; 8 bases fit TRBD1. The ends lost 6 bases at V and 2 bases at J; junction bases unmatched: 5. This CDR3 region has 14 residues. Germline values: CDR1 MNHEY, CDR2 SVGAGI. The CDR3 DNA is TGTGCCAGCAGCCATACAGGGGGGCAAGAGACCCAGTACTTC. It encodes CASSHTGGQETQYF.

This chain connects TRBV4-1 to TRBJ2-1, with D possibly being TRBD2 (7 bases). Between the trimmed V and J ends, which lost 0 bases and 10 bases, there was a span of 16 bases. Germline lookup yields CDR1 MGHRA and CDR2 YSYEKL. The CDR3 totals 15 residues. The CDR3 sequence is CASSQELRGGNEQFF. The CDR3 nucleotides are TGCGCCAGCAGCCAAGAGTTGAGGGGGGGAAACGAGCAGTTCTTC.

CDR3 protein: CAWTGTWGELGYTF. The CDR3 region has the DNA TGTGCCTGGACCGGGACTTGGGGGGAATTGGGCTACACCTTC. The V and J genes are TRBV30 and TRBJ1-2; D is perhaps TRBD1 (5 bases). CDR1 GTSNPN and CDR2 SVGIG come from the germline V gene (reference sequence). V shed 4 bases and J shed 8 bases, with 20 bases lying between them. The length of the CDR3 is 14 residues.

The chain links TRBV6-5 to TRBJ2-7, with no clear D. Germline lookup yields CDR1 MNHEY and CDR2 SVGAGI. V gave up 3 bases and J gave up 2 bases, with 17 bases separating them. The CDR3 extends over 16 amino acids. CDR3: CASSYLSGQKTYEQYF. The CDR3 bases are TGTGCCAGCAGTTATCTTTCTGGCCAAAAAACCTACGAGCAGTACTTC.

The chain employs TRBV19 and TRBJ2-3; D perhaps matches TRBD1 (6 bases). The CDR3 sequence is 14 residues long. The germline V gene has CDR1 LNHDA and CDR2 SQIVND (reference sequence). Deletions cut 4 bases from V and 4 bases from J, with 12 bases between. The CDR3 bases are TGTGCCAGTAGTAAGCCAGGGGTGGCAGATACGCAGTATTTT. Amino acid sequence: CASSKPGVADTQYF. Based on the CDR3 plus reference TRBV19 and TRBJ2-3, the full variable domain is DGGITQSPKYLFRKEGQNVTLSCEQNLNHDAMYWYRQDPGQGLRLIYYSQIVNDFQKGDIAEGYSVSREKKESFPLTVTSAQKNPTAFYLCASSKPGVADTQYFGPGTRLTVL.

The chain joins TRBV13 to TRBJ2-7; TRBD2 matches at 14 bases. The CDR3 runs 17 residues. Germline CDR1 and CDR2: PRHDT and FYEKMQ (reference sequence). The ends lost 5 bases at V and 3 bases at J; junction bases unmatched: 9. The chain's CDR3 is CASSPRGLAGGNYEQYF. DNA for the CDR3: TGTGCCAGCAGCCCCAGAGGACTAGCGGGAGGTAACTACGAGCAGTACTTC. Together with reference TRBV13 and TRBJ2-7, the CDR3 gives the full variable domain: AAGVIQSPRHLIKEKRETATLKCYPIPRHDTVYWYQQGPGQDPQFLISFYEKMQSDKGSIPDRFSAQQFSDYHSELNMSSLELGDSALYFCASSPRGLAGGNYEQYFGPGTRLTVT.

V gene TRBV29-1 combines with J gene TRBJ2-5, with TRBD1 as a possible D gene (7 bases). The CDR3 is made up of 12 amino acids. The germline V gene encodes CDR1 SQVTM and CDR2 ANQGSEA. With 3 bases removed from V and 4 bases from J, the gap between germline ends came to 9 bases. DNA for the CDR3: TGCAGCGTTGATCAGGGGGGAGAGACCCAGTACTTC. It is translated as CSVDQGGETQYF.

The V gene is TRBV10-3, the J gene TRBJ2-3; D not resolved. The CDR3 consists of 15 residues. Trimming took 3 bases from V and 0 from J, leaving 10 bases between them. Looked up from germline, CDR1 is ENHRY and CDR2 is SYGVKD. CDR3 coding DNA: TGTGCCATCAGTGATGGGCCAGCTAGCACAGATACGCAGTATTTT. Its translation: CAISDGPASTDTQYF.

V gene TRBV7-3 combines with J gene TRBJ1-2; D is ambiguous. The germline V gene encodes CDR1 SGHTA and CDR2 FQGTGA. V was pared by 5 bases and J by 4 bases, with 17 bases between. This CDR3 region has 15 residues. The CDR3 DNA follows: TGTGCCAGCAGCCCAACGGCGGGGTACGTCTATGGCTACACCTTC. Its protein is CASSPTAGYVYGYTF. The variable domain in full, with the rest retrieved from reference TRBV7-3 and TRBJ1-2, is GAGVSQTPSNKVTEKGKYVELRCDPISGHTALYWYRQSLGQGPEFLIYFQGTGAADDSGLPNDRFFAVRPEGSVSTLKIQRTERGDSAVYLCASSPTAGYVYGYTFGSGTRLTVV.

This sequence joins TRBV6-5 and TRBJ2-5; the match to TRBD1 covers 7 bases. J gave up 9 bases and V 10 bases, and 20 bases lay outside the gene matches. This CDR3 is 15 amino acids long. Germline assignment: CDR1 MNHEY and CDR2 SVGAGI. The CDR3 loop reads CATETYRQGPGSQYF. CDR3 nucleotide sequence: TGTGCCACCGAGACCTACCGACAGGGCCCCGGGTCCCAGTACTTC.

With regard to this clone: Sequence at one end of the junction differs from germline and may be a read error. The chain recombines TRBV7-9 with TRBJ1-4; possible D gene TRBD1, 6 bases. The CDR3 is 15 residues long. Germline loops: CDR1 SEHNR, CDR2 FQNEAQ (reference sequence). The CDR3 DNA is TGTTCCAGCAGCTATTTGAGGGGGATGGAGGAAAAACTGTTTTTT. It codes for CSSSYLRGMEEKLFF.

The rearrangement uses TRBV6-6 and TRBJ2-1, with TRBD2 matching over 11 bases. The V segment lost 6 bases and the J segment 8 bases; nucleotides outside the gene matches: 9. CDR3 size: 15 residues. The germline V gene encodes CDR1 MNHNY and CDR2 SVGAGI (reference sequence). The CDR3 sequence is CASRDTSGSVDEQFF. Here the CDR3 DNA reads TGTGCCAGCAGGGACACTAGCGGGAGTGTCGATGAGCAGTTCTTC.

This clone was counted between two and nine times. The rearrangement uses TRBV7-2 and TRBJ1-2; no definite D call. Germline CDR1 is SGHTA and CDR2 is FQGNSA. Between the trimmed V and J ends, which lost 1 base and 4 bases, there was a span of 13 bases. This CDR3 has 15 amino acids. CDR3 nucleotides: TGTGCCAGCAGCTTAGGGCTCGGGGTCGGCTATGGCTACACCTTC. It translates to CASSLGLGVGYGYTF.

The chain joins TRBV4-3 to TRBJ2-3; TRBD2 matches at 10 bases. The CDR3 length is 19 residues. Trimming at V came to 1 base and at J to 0 bases, leaving 10 bases not matched to a gene. Germline V lookup: CDR1 LGHNA, CDR2 YSLEER. The CDR3 coding sequence is TGCGCCAGCAGCCAAGCCTCTTTAGCGGGAGGCTCTAGCACAGATACGCAGTATTTT. Its translation: CASSQASLAGGSSTDTQYF.

The chain carries TRBV6-1 and TRBJ1-4; D is unclear. The CDR3 consists of 14 residues. The germline CDR1 and CDR2 sequences are MNHNS and SASEGT. Trimming cost V 5 bases and J 4 bases, with 11 bases left between them. CDR3 residues: CASSPGSLNEKLFF. As DNA, the CDR3 is TGTGCCAGCAGTCCCGGGTCCCTTAATGAAAAACTGTTTTTT.

This clone was seen just once. The chain recombines TRBV10-3 with TRBJ1-4; D is unclear. Germline loops: CDR1 ENHRY, CDR2 SYGVKD. The ends were cut back, 0 bases at V and 5 bases at J, with 13 bases in the middle. The CDR3 has 16 amino acids. CDR3 nucleotides: TGTGCCATCAGTGAGTCGTGGGTCGGGGAGAATGAAAAACTGTTTTTT. It yields the protein CAISESWVGENEKLFF.

The genes are TRBV5-4 and TRBJ2-5; possible D gene TRBD1, 6 bases. Germline V lookup: CDR1 SGHNT, CDR2 YYREEE (reference sequence). V dropped 2 bases and J dropped 4 bases, with 12 bases sitting between them. The CDR3 loop spans 14 amino acids. DNA of the CDR3: TGTGCCAGCAGCTTAAAACAGGGTGGAGAGACCCAGTACTTC. It encodes CASSLKQGGETQYF.

The chain employs TRBV19 and TRBJ1-4; weak D call: TRBD1 (6 bases). The CDR3 has 16 amino acids. Germline CDR1 LNHDA, CDR2 SQIVND (reference sequence). Trimming cost V 7 bases and J 4 bases, with 19 bases left between them. The CDR3 sequence is CASIGGRGLVNEKLFF. The DNA for the CDR3 is TGTGCCAGTATTGGAGGCAGGGGATTGGTTAATGAAAAACTGTTTTTT.

This clone appeared a few times. CDR3 sequence reads: CASSLLLAGGTGTDTQYF. The CDR3 nucleotides are TGTGCCAGCAGCTTGTTACTAGCGGGAGGTACGGGCACAGATACGCAGTATTTT. The chain joins TRBV5-6 to TRBJ2-3; 12 bases match TRBD2. This CDR3 is built from 18 residues. V trimming: 1 base; J trimming: 1 base; junction bases outside the gene matches: 7. Looked up from germline, CDR1 is SGHDT and CDR2 is YYEEEE.

V gene TRBV11-2 combines with J gene TRBJ2-5; TRBD2 matches 7 bases. CDR1 SGHAT and CDR2 FQNNGV come from the germline V gene. The CDR3 runs to 14 residues. J lost 5 bases, V lost 6 bases, and 9 bases had no gene match. CDR3 in amino acids: CASRGLADGETQYF. The CDR3 DNA reads TGTGCCAGCAGGGGGCTAGCGGATGGGGAGACCCAGTACTTC.

This rearrangement joins TRBV7-2 to TRBJ2-1, with D uncertain. CDR3 length: 19 residues. Germline assignment: CDR1 SGHTA and CDR2 FQGNSA. Trimming cost V 4 bases and J 0 bases, with 22 bases left between them. The CDR3 DNA sequence: TGTGCCAGCAGCTCGTTCCCGGGTCCTTTACTAAGCTCCTACAATGAGCAGTTCTTC. This gives the protein CASSSFPGPLLSSYNEQFF.

This CDR3 reads CASSEPAGVVYEQYF. The CDR3 nucleotides read TGTGCCAGCAGTGAACCGGCAGGGGTAGTCTACGAGCAGTACTTC. V gene TRBV25-1 combines with J gene TRBJ2-7; D perhaps matches TRBD1 (6 bases). The CDR3 is 15 residues long. With 2 bases removed from V and 3 bases from J, the gap between germline ends came to 14 bases. Germline V gene data show CDR1 as MGHDK and CDR2 as SYGVNS.

The rearrangement links TRBV5-6 to TRBJ2-3; possibly TRBD1 for D (5 bases). Trimming took 0 bases from V and 12 from J, leaving 23 bases between them. Germline CDR1 SGHDT, CDR2 YYEEEE. The CDR3 is made up of 16 amino acids. This CDR3 is CASSLVQGGPTTRQYF. In DNA form, the CDR3 reads TGTGCCAGCAGCTTGGTTCAGGGCGGACCTACAACAAGACAGTATTTT.

The chain has TRBV6-6 and TRBJ2-1; D possibly corresponds to TRBD1 (6 bases). V shed 5 bases and J shed 9 bases, with 14 bases lying between them. CDR1 MNHNY and CDR2 SVGAGI come from the germline V gene (reference sequence). The CDR3 is 13 amino acids. DNA of the CDR3: TGTGCCAGCAGTGGCTCCAGGGGCGTTGAGCAGTTCTTC. It specifies CASSGSRGVEQFF.

This chain connects TRBV30 to TRBJ1-5; TRBD1 is a possible D gene (6 bases). Germline V gives CDR1 GTSNPN, CDR2 SVGIG (reference sequence). This CDR3 has 13 residues. V lost 5 bases and J lost 6, with 14 bases in between. CDR3 amino acids: CAWDRSEGQPQHF. CDR3 bases: TGTGCCTGGGACAGGTCTGAGGGTCAGCCCCAGCATTTT.

This chain joins TRBV5-6 and TRBJ2-1; 8 bases map to TRBD1. J lost 10 bases, V lost 0 bases, and 9 bases had no gene match. Germline V lookup: CDR1 SGHDT, CDR2 YYEEEE. CDR3 length: 15 residues. The CDR3 sequence: CASSLEQGVGCEQFF. CDR3 bases: TGTGCCAGCAGCTTGGAACAGGGGGTAGGATGCGAGCAGTTCTTC.

Only one count was recorded for this clone. This chain uses TRBV13 with TRBJ2-3; TRBD2 matches 8 bases. With V trimmed by 0 bases and J by 0 bases, 8 bases remained unmatched. Germline V gene sequence: CDR1 PRHDT, CDR2 FYEKMQ (reference sequence). The length of the CDR3 is 18 residues. The CDR3 DNA follows: TGTGCCAGCAGCTTAGGCGCGGGAGGACGATCTAGCACAGATACGCAGTATTTT. Its protein is CASSLGAGGRSSTDTQYF.